The 13 T cell receptor beta chains listed next were all sequenced from one sample in a study of response to subunit inactivated influenza vaccine. TCRdb processed the RT-PCR reads anew with MiXCR; each CDR3 protein has one entry. Of about 540,000 distinct CDR3 sequences listed, around 21% are singletons. This sample was shared with a second study, whose subject was T cells expressing NK-cell markers. Per that study: 5'RACE template switching built TCR beta cDNA with unique molecular identifiers.

Sequences were derived from CD4+ T cells sorted from PBMCs, sampled approximately 13 days after vaccination. The receptors stem from a man aged 50 to 59 who received an inactivated influenza vaccine.

The chain combines TRBV6-5 with TRBJ2-7, with 7 nucleotides matching TRBD2. The germline V gene has CDR1 MNHEY and CDR2 SVGAGI. The CDR3 runs to 14 residues. Trimming cost V 2 bases and J 4 bases; bases outside gene matches: 5. CDR3 sequence: CASSYRGRGYEQYF. The CDR3 DNA follows: TGTGCCAGCAGTTACCGCGGGAGAGGTTACGAGCAGTACTTC.

The gene calls are TRBV5-1 and TRBJ2-7; either TRBD1 or TRBD2 may fit D (5 bases each). The CDR3 length is 15 residues. V gave up 4 bases and J gave up 4 bases, with 18 bases separating them. Germline V gene data show CDR1 as SGHRS and CDR2 as YFSETQ. This chain's CDR3 is CASSRDGTDIYEQYF. In DNA, the CDR3 is TGCGCCAGCAGCCGGGACGGGACGGACATTTACGAGCAGTACTTC.

The chain links TRBV6-6 to TRBJ2-1, with D possibly being TRBD2 (6 bases). The V gene lost 6 bases and the J gene lost 9 bases, with 15 bases spanning the gap. The CDR3 length is 13 residues. The germline V gene encodes CDR1 MNHNY and CDR2 SVGAGI (reference sequence). The CDR3, as DNA: TGTGCCAGCAGCCGCGGGGCTACTAGTGAGCAGTTCTTC. Its translation: CASSRGATSEQFF.

The chain uses TRBV7-9 and TRBJ2-5; D is possibly TRBD2 (5 bases). The CDR3 is 16 amino acids. Germline CDR1 SEHNR, CDR2 FQNEAQ (reference sequence). Trimming cost V 4 bases and J 3 bases, with 18 bases left between them. The CDR3 is CASSSPGPGMEETQYF. The CDR3 nucleotides are TGTGCCAGCAGCTCCCCCGGACCCGGGATGGAAGAGACCCAGTACTTC.

This chain links TRBV5-1 with TRBJ2-1; perhaps D is TRBD1 or TRBD2 (6 bases each). Germline V gives CDR1 SGHRS, CDR2 YFSETQ. The CDR3 sequence is 17 residues long. The ends were cut back, 0 bases at V and 10 bases at J, with 23 bases in the middle. The CDR3 protein is CASSLVLRGLPGHEQFF. The CDR3 nucleotides are TGCGCCAGCAGCTTGGTCCTCCGGGGACTTCCGGGACACGAGCAGTTCTTC.

This clonotype was recorded many times. The rearrangement uses TRBV5-1 and TRBJ1-4, with 10 bases matching TRBD1. The CDR3 is 15 amino acids. The germline CDR1 and CDR2 sequences are SGHRS and YFSETQ. V lost 3 bases and J lost 8; bases outside the gene matches: 7. The CDR3 nucleotides are TGCGCCAGCAGCTCGAGGACAGGGGGAAACGAAAAACTGTTTTTT. Translation gives CASSSRTGGNEKLFF.

The chain uses TRBV27 and TRBJ2-1; TRBD2 matches at 10 bases. The germline gives CDR1 MNHEY, CDR2 SMNVEV (reference sequence). V was pared by 5 bases and J by 3 bases, with 4 bases of the junction left unmatched. This CDR3 comprises 15 residues. Written as DNA, the CDR3 is TGTGCCAGCAGTATTCTAGCGGGAGTCTACAATGAGCAGTTCTTC. Translated: CASSILAGVYNEQFF.

The chain carries TRBV11-2 and TRBJ2-1, with D unresolved. Looked up from germline, CDR1 is SGHAT and CDR2 is FQNNGV. The CDR3 spans 12 residues. V gave up 5 bases and J gave up 10 bases, with 12 bases separating them. This CDR3 is CASSAIGSEQFF. The CDR3 DNA reads TGTGCCAGCAGCGCGATCGGTTCCGAGCAGTTCTTC.

V is TRBV3-1 and J is TRBJ2-7; no definite D call. This CDR3 contains 13 residues. V was trimmed by 4 bases and J by 2 bases, leaving 9 bases between them. Germline values: CDR1 LGHDT, CDR2 YNNKEL (reference sequence). The CDR3 bases are TGTGCCAGCAGCCGCGGCGGCACCTACGAGCAGTACTTC. This translates into CASSRGGTYEQYF.

This chain uses TRBV12-3 or TRBV12-4 with TRBJ2-1, with D unresolved. The CDR3 has 14 residues. V dropped 6 bases and J dropped 3 bases, with 12 bases sitting between them. CDR3 region: CASSPSTLYNEQFF. The CDR3 DNA reads as TGTGCCAGCAGCCCGAGCACCCTCTACAATGAGCAGTTCTTC.

Concerning this clonotype: One end of the junction fails to match germline, which may point to a read error. The rearrangement uses TRBV3-1 and TRBJ2-3; TRBD2 matches at 7 bases. Per the germline V gene, CDR1 is LGHDT and CDR2 is YNNKEL (reference sequence). This CDR3 region has 12 residues. CDR3 amino acids: CASSLTTSWMDF. The CDR3 DNA sequence: TGTGCCAGCAGCCTGACGACTAGCTGGATGGATTTT.

The table lists this clonotype with a few counts. J is TRBJ2-7 and V is TRBV29-1; TRBD1 aligns across 11 bases. Germline CDR1 is SQVTM and CDR2 is ANQGSEA. There are 13 residues in the CDR3. V gave up 7 bases and J gave up 4 bases; unmatched junction bases: 6. CDR3 region: CSAGTGGQYEQYF. In nucleotides, the CDR3 is TGCAGCGCGGGGACAGGGGGACAGTACGAGCAGTACTTC.

This clonotype was seen a few times. The J gene is TRBJ2-1, the V gene TRBV9, with D perhaps matching TRBD2 (5 bases). The ends were cut back, 0 bases at V and 9 bases at J, with 16 bases in the middle. This CDR3 comprises 15 residues. In germline, CDR1 is SGDLS, CDR2 YYNGEE. CDR3: CASSVGPGELSEQFF. The CDR3 nucleotides read TGTGCCAGCAGCGTAGGTCCCGGGGAACTCAGTGAGCAGTTCTTC.